Described below is a single TCR beta chain sequence and its context. The sample comes from a study of cytomegalovirus exposure and HLA in healthy donors. This CDR3 contains 15 residues. J gave up 6 bases and V 0 bases, and 7 bases lay outside the gene matches. CDR1 is PRHDT and CDR2 is FYEKMQ in the germline V gene (reference sequence). With 60 Vbeta and 13 Jbeta primers, the PCR was carried out. TCRdb's copy holds only in-frame clones and misses some; the assay was immunoSEQ multiplex PCR. The table lists over 55,000 clones, over 75% of them singletons, with around 6% in the top ten. The receptor was derived from a male donor in good health and CMV-seronegative. Source material: PBMCs. The rearrangement links TRBV13 to TRBJ1-1, with TRBD1 matching over 7 bases. CDR3 protein: CASSLGAGGVAEAFF. CDR3 bases: TGTGCCAGCAGCTTAGGGGCAGGGGGAGTAGCTGAAGCTTTCTTT.